This T cell receptor (beta chain) was recorded in a study of breast tumors, draining lymph nodes, adjacent tissues. Germline CDR1 and CDR2: SGHRS and YFSETQ. The ends were cut back, 6 bases at V and 0 bases at J, with 13 bases in the middle. The CDR3 spans 15 residues. Samples came from axillary lymph nodes draining the breast cancer. This clonotype has at least ten counts. Via MiXCR, TCRdb re-called the multiplex PCR reads, giving one row per CDR3 protein. The data show 130,000 or so distinct CDR3 sequences, with about 22% seen just once and roughly 2.7% held by the top ten. What was sequenced was axillary lymph node tissue. The chain carries TRBV5-1 and TRBJ2-1, with a possible D match to TRBD2 (5 bases). This clonotype was obtained from a female donor with breast cancer. Some clones in this sample may be carry-over from other donors' samples. DNA for the CDR3: TGCGCCAGCACGCTAGCAGCGAGCTCCTACAATGAGCAGTTCTTC. It specifies CASTLAASSYNEQFF.